What follows are 2 T cell receptor beta chains derived from one specimen sequenced in a study of beta chain features in type 1 diabetes. No antigens are known for them. The authors reverse transcribed all of the isolated RNA, so sequencing captured expressed TCRB transcripts. Using immunoSEQ multiplex PCR, the repertoire was profiled, and TCRdb retains in-frame clones only, with some absent. The sample gives 500,000 to 800,000 clones, approximately 13% of which show up once; more than 0.1% is in the top ten. Findings and limits, study-wide: People with Type 1 diabetes carried modestly yet significantly shorter TCRB CDR3s in all four CD4+ subsets.

The specimen was naive CD4+ T cells from blood. The source of these receptors is a man aged 30-40 years with type 1 diabetes.

In this sample, this clone turned up a few times. The J gene is TRBJ2-4, the V gene TRBV28, with 8 nucleotides matching TRBD1. V dropped 6 bases and J dropped 1; count of bases not matched to a gene: 8. This CDR3 comprises 16 residues. Germline-derived CDR1 and CDR2 are MDHEN and SYDVKM. This chain's CDR3 is CASRESGGLAKNIQYF. The DNA of the CDR3 is TGTGCCAGCAGAGAATCAGGGGGCCTGGCCAAAAACATTCAGTACTTC.

This clone was seen a few times. The same CDR3 can be traced to other DNA sequences in this sample. The chain employs TRBV4-3 and TRBJ2-2; D gene unclear. CDR1 and CDR2 from the germline V gene are LGHNA and YSLEER. The ends were cut back, 0 bases at V and 7 bases at J, with 3 bases in the middle. CDR3 length: 12 amino acids. CDR3: CASSQEGGELFF. The DNA of the CDR3 is TGCGCCAGCAGCCAAGAGGGCGGGGAGCTGTTTTTT.